Presented here are 10 T cell receptor beta chains from one specimen sequenced in a study of shared clonotypes between healthy human individuals. Only in-frame clones appear in the TCRdb table, and some are missing; sequencing was by immunoSEQ multiplex PCR. The top ten hold about 0.11% of the sample, which has 600,000 or so clones, 85% to 95% seen once. Naive CD8 cells comprised CD45RO-negative, CCR7-positively selected cells, excluding terminally differentiated effector memory CD45RA+ cells. The sequencing sample was made of naive CD8+ T cells sorted from blood. The receptor source for this set is a woman under 40 in good health.

This rearrangement joins TRBV5-1 to TRBJ2-1; D remains ambiguous. CDR3 length equals 15 residues. Trimming shortened V by 0 bases and J by 0 bases, and 7 bases separated the two germline ends. Germline CDR1 reads SGHRS; CDR2 reads YFSETQ. CDR3 DNA sequence: TGCGCCAGCAGCTTGGTCACGAGCTCCTACAATGAGCAGTTCTTC. Translated: CASSLVTSSYNEQFF.

The CDR3 loop is CASSAGVMGYEQYF. The CDR3 coding sequence is TGTGCCAGCAGTGCAGGGGTGATGGGGTACGAGCAGTACTTC. The rearrangement joins TRBV28 to TRBJ2-7, with a weak D call TRBD1 (6 bases). From germline, CDR1 is MDHEN and CDR2 SYDVKM. The V and J ends lost 5 bases and 4 bases respectively, with 15 bases between them. The CDR3 extends over 14 amino acids.

This CDR3 reads CAWSGLRDRIYEQYF. The CDR3 region has the DNA TGTGCCTGGAGTGGCCTCCGGGACAGGATCTACGAGCAGTACTTC. The chain recombines TRBV30 with TRBJ2-5; 8 bases are shared with TRBD1. The J call may be in error: the DNA end matches TRBJ2-7 better. Germline V gives CDR1 GTSNPN, CDR2 SVGIG (reference sequence). The CDR3 has 15 residues.

The chain joins TRBV5-6 to TRBJ2-2; D ambiguous. Between the trimmed V and J ends, which lost 3 bases and 0 bases, there was a span of 9 bases. The CDR3 contains 15 residues. Germline V gives CDR1 SGHDT, CDR2 YYEEEE. The CDR3 region is CASSSGPTNTGELFF. The CDR3 DNA is TGTGCCAGCAGCTCAGGACCCACGAACACCGGGGAGCTGTTTTTT.

The chain joins TRBV27 to TRBJ2-7; 7 nucleotides match TRBD2. V lost 1 base to trimming and J lost 1 base; unmatched junction nucleotides: 7. The germline gives CDR1 MNHEY, CDR2 SMNVEV (reference sequence). The CDR3 consists of 16 residues. The CDR3 DNA reads as TGTGCCAGCAGTTTATTGGCGGGAGTCCCTTCCTACGAGCAGTACTTC. Its protein is CASSLLAGVPSYEQYF.

The genes are TRBV5-6 and TRBJ2-7, with a possible D match to TRBD2 (6 bases). Trimming left V 0 bases short and J 5 bases short, with 15 bases between. Germline V CDR1 and CDR2: SGHDT, YYEEEE. The CDR3 is made up of 15 amino acids. The CDR3 sequence: CASSLAYGSRNEQYF. Written as DNA, the CDR3 is TGTGCCAGCAGCTTGGCCTACGGGAGTCGGAACGAGCAGTACTTC.

The chain links TRBV5-4 to TRBJ2-2; 10 positions match TRBD2. Germline trimming cut 3 bases from V and 7 bases from J; bases unmatched to any gene: 9. Germline V lookup: CDR1 SGHNT, CDR2 YYREEE (reference sequence). This CDR3 region has 16 residues. CDR3 DNA sequence: TGTGCCAGCAGCTCCGAGCGGGAGGGCCGGGGCGGGGAGCTGTTTTTT. Its protein is CASSSEREGRGGELFF.

The chain recombines TRBV28 with TRBJ1-5; the D is unclear. V lost 6 bases to trimming and J lost 3 bases, with 15 bases between them. This CDR3 is 15 amino acids long. Germline loops: CDR1 MDHEN, CDR2 SYDVKM. CDR3 sequence (DNA): TGTGCCAGCAGAAAGAGGGATTTTGACAATCAGCCCCAGCATTTT. It encodes CASRKRDFDNQPQHF.

This clone was picked up one time. At the DNA level, this CDR3 is encoded by other sequences in the same sample as well. The chain recombines TRBV5-6 with TRBJ2-7; possibly TRBD2 for D (7 bases). Germline V gene sequence: CDR1 SGHDT, CDR2 YYEEEE. The ends were cut back, 2 bases at V and 4 bases at J, with 13 bases in the middle. This CDR3 is 14 amino acids long. The DNA of the CDR3 is TGTGCCAGCAGCTTCGGGGGGCCCTCGTACGAGCAGTACTTC. Protein product: CASSFGGPSYEQYF.

The rearrangement links TRBV9 to TRBJ2-1; tentatively, D is TRBD2 (6 bases). The germline CDR1 and CDR2 sequences are SGDLS and YYNGEE. The CDR3 has 17 amino acids. With 7 bases removed from V and 6 bases from J, the gap between germline ends came to 26 bases. The CDR3 spells CASAGPTGVWPLNEQFF. The CDR3 region has the DNA TGTGCCAGCGCGGGACCCACGGGGGTGTGGCCCCTCAATGAGCAGTTCTTC.